This T cell receptor (beta chain) stems from a study of OX40 agonist ivuxolimab in advanced cancers. Profiled with immunoSEQ multiplex PCR; TCRdb holds only in-frame clones, not every one. The data contain around 94,000 clones, around 82% of them singletons. Germline trimming cut 11 bases from V and 4 bases from J; bases unmatched to any gene: 4. This CDR3 has 12 amino acids. The germline V gene has CDR1 MDHEN and CDR2 SYDVKM. The chain is built from TRBV28 and TRBJ2-1; 8 nucleotides agree with TRBD1. The sequences come from CD4+ or CD8+ T cells sorted from blood, collected in a trial of the OX40 agonist ivuxolimab. The receptor's source is an adult with an advanced solid tumor such as melanoma, head and neck, liver or kidney cancer. This chain's CDR3 is CASTGGYNEQFF. CDR3 DNA sequence: TGTGCCTCCACAGGGGGGTACAATGAGCAGTTCTTC.